The 20 T cell receptor beta chains presented below share a single source sample, sequenced in a study of shared clonotypes between healthy human individuals. CD45RO-negative cells were positively selected for CCR7, leaving out terminally differentiated effector memory CD45RA+ cells. Method: immunoSEQ multiplex PCR; TCRdb's copy keeps in-frame clones and lacks some. The sample contains about 2.1 million clones, approximately 94% of which appear only once. The specimen was naive CD8+ T cells from PBMCs. Every receptor here comes from a man aged 18 to 30 in good health. Some clones in this sample may be carry-over from other donors' samples.

This clone has just one count. The chain links TRBV27 to TRBJ2-5; tentatively, D is TRBD1 (6 bases). The V gene's germline CDR1 is MNHEY and CDR2 SMNVEV (reference sequence). Trimming shortened V by 3 bases and J by 3 bases, and 8 bases separated the two germline ends. This CDR3 region has 13 residues. The CDR3 loop reads CASSFTGKETQYF. The CDR3 nucleotides are TGTGCCAGCAGTTTCACAGGGAAAGAGACCCAGTACTTC.

The chain couples TRBV9 to TRBJ2-5; D remains unclear. The CDR3 has 15 amino acids. V was cut by 3 bases and J by 0 bases, with 12 bases left in between. Germline V lookup: CDR1 SGDLS, CDR2 YYNGEE. CDR3 amino acids: CASSGEPWYQETQYF. CDR3 DNA sequence: TGTGCCAGCAGCGGGGAACCTTGGTACCAAGAGACCCAGTACTTC.

The chain carries TRBV19 and TRBJ1-1, with a tentative D call TRBD1 (6 bases). The V end lost 5 bases, the J end lost 3 bases, and 16 bases lay between the germline ends. The CDR3 runs to 15 residues. Germline values: CDR1 LNHDA, CDR2 SQIVND (reference sequence). Here the CDR3 DNA reads TGTGCCAGTAGTTCGACAGGCCAGGTCGACACTGAAGCTTTCTTT. It yields the protein CASSSTGQVDTEAFF.

The CDR3 reads CASSLSGGELFF. CDR3 sequence (DNA): TGTGCCAGCAGCCTTAGCGGCGGGGAGCTGTTTTTT. The genes are TRBV6-6 and TRBJ2-2; weak D call: TRBD2 (6 bases). The CDR3 spans 12 residues. The V end was cut by 6 bases, the J end by 7 bases, with 9 bases between. From germline, CDR1 is MNHNY and CDR2 SVGAGI (reference sequence).

The chain links TRBV4-3 to TRBJ2-4, with 11 bases matching TRBD2. Unmatched junction bases numbered 5, after V lost 3 bases and J lost 13 bases. Germline CDR1 reads LGHNA; CDR2 reads YSLEER. The CDR3 has 13 amino acids. The CDR3 loop is CASSHGTSGLQYF. The CDR3 DNA reads TGCGCCAGCAGCCACGGGACTAGCGGTCTACAGTACTTC.

The V call is TRBV28, the J call TRBJ2-7; D call uncertain. The CDR3 is 13 amino acids. Germline CDR1 and CDR2: MDHEN and SYDVKM. Between the trimmed V and J ends, which lost 2 bases and 1 base, there was a span of 6 bases. As DNA, the CDR3 is TGTGCCAGCAGTTTAGACACGTCCTACGAGCAGTACTTC. It encodes CASSLDTSYEQYF.

In its sample, this clone was seen a few times. The chain links TRBV4-3 to TRBJ1-1; D remains ambiguous. The germline V gene has CDR1 LGHNA and CDR2 YSLEER. V gave up 1 base and J gave up 7 bases, with 16 bases separating them. The CDR3 runs to 15 residues. The CDR3 region is CASSQGAESNLEAFF. In DNA form, the CDR3 reads TGCGCCAGCAGCCAAGGAGCTGAAAGTAACCTTGAAGCTTTCTTT.

This chain links TRBV14 with TRBJ2-3, with D perhaps matching TRBD2 (5 bases). Germline V gene data show CDR1 as SGHDN and CDR2 as FVKESK. The germline V and J ends were trimmed by 0 bases and 1 base, with 11 bases remaining between them. The CDR3 is 16 residues long. Here the CDR3 DNA reads TGTGCCAGCAGCCAAGATCGCGGGTGGGGCACAGATACGCAGTATTTT. It is translated as CASSQDRGWGTDTQYF.

Details on this clone: The sample has other DNA sequences that encode this CDR3 too. The rearrangement joins TRBV27 to TRBJ1-5, with a tentative D call TRBD1 (6 bases). Germline V CDR1 and CDR2: MNHEY, SMNVEV (reference sequence). This CDR3 region has 14 residues. Trimming stripped 4 bases from V and 4 bases from J, with 11 bases between. The CDR3 protein is CASSSTGSNQPQHF. Here the CDR3 DNA reads TGTGCCAGCAGTTCAACAGGGTCTAATCAGCCCCAGCATTTT.

The chain combines TRBV11-2 with TRBJ2-2; D may be TRBD2 (6 bases). The CDR3 extends over 16 amino acids. Germline V lookup: CDR1 SGHAT, CDR2 FQNNGV. V dropped 4 bases and J dropped 6 bases, with 18 bases sitting between them. The chain's CDR3 is CASSSYSGVGAGELFF. The CDR3 nucleotides read TGTGCCAGCAGCTCCTATTCGGGAGTAGGAGCCGGGGAGCTGTTTTTT.

The chain joins TRBV13 to TRBJ2-2; 8 nucleotides match TRBD2. Germline V lookup: CDR1 PRHDT, CDR2 FYEKMQ (reference sequence). The CDR3 length is 17 residues. V lost 5 bases, J lost 2 bases, and 10 bases stayed unmatched. CDR3 region: CASSPARVAGNTGELFF. For the CDR3, the DNA is TGTGCCAGCAGCCCCGCCAGGGTAGCGGGAAACACCGGGGAGCTGTTTTTT.

The genes are TRBV4-1 and TRBJ2-1; 13 bases agree with TRBD2. V shed 4 bases and J 7 bases; nucleotides not matched to a gene: 16. There are 19 residues in the CDR3. Per the germline V gene, CDR1 is MGHRA and CDR2 is YSYEKL. CDR3 coding DNA: TGCGCCAGCAGCCCTCGAATTCGGACTAGCGGGGGCCTCTGGAATGAGCAGTTCTTC. The encoded protein is CASSPRIRTSGGLWNEQFF.

The chain uses TRBV4-1 and TRBJ2-7, with 7 positions matching TRBD1. The CDR3 spans 14 residues. Losses at the gene ends were 4 bases for V and 2 bases for J; bases not matched to a gene: 5. In germline, CDR1 is MGHRA, CDR2 YSYEKL. The CDR3 DNA follows: TGCGCCAGCAGCCGCCGGGACAGCCCCTACGAGCAGTACTTC. Amino acids: CASSRRDSPYEQYF.

The chain carries TRBV7-8 and TRBJ1-5; D is undetermined. The CDR3 extends over 14 amino acids. The ends were cut back, 8 bases at V and 7 bases at J, with 18 bases in the middle. Germline V gene data show CDR1 as SGHVS and CDR2 as FQNEAQ. Here the CDR3 reads CASSPTGPNQPQHF. CDR3 coding DNA: TGTGCCAGCTCCCCCACCGGTCCCAACCAGCCCCAGCATTTT.

This chain links TRBV19 with TRBJ2-7; 8 bases are a match to TRBD1. V lost 3 bases, J lost 5 bases, and 9 bases stayed unmatched. This CDR3 has 15 amino acids. Germline V gene lookup returns CDR1 LNHDA and CDR2 SQIVND (reference sequence). CDR3 protein: CASSISAGGRHEQYF. CDR3 DNA sequence: TGTGCCAGTAGTATTTCGGCAGGGGGCAGGCACGAGCAGTACTTC.

This sequence joins TRBV28 and TRBJ2-1; 7 bases agree with TRBD2. Germline-derived CDR1 and CDR2 are MDHEN and SYDVKM. CDR3 size: 15 residues. J gave up 3 bases and V 3 bases, and 5 bases lay outside the gene matches. CDR3 nucleotide sequence: TGTGCCAGCAGTTTTCTAGCGGATTACTACAATGAGCAGTTCTTC. It translates to CASSFLADYYNEQFF.

The rearrangement uses TRBV5-5 and TRBJ1-1; D might be TRBD1 (5 bases). The V end was cut by 4 bases, the J end by 5 bases, with 12 bases between. The germline V gene has CDR1 SGHKS and CDR2 YYEKEE (reference sequence). The CDR3 sequence is 13 residues long. The CDR3 reads CASSPGGRTEAFF. The CDR3 coding sequence is TGTGCCAGCAGCCCCGGGGGTCGGACTGAAGCTTTCTTT.

The chain uses TRBV27 and TRBJ1-2; D is ambiguous. This CDR3 region has 13 residues. V gave up 7 bases and J gave up 7 bases, with 16 bases separating them. Germline CDR1 reads MNHEY; CDR2 reads SMNVEV (reference sequence). The CDR3, as DNA: TGTGCCAGCACCTTAGGAGTCGGGTTTGGCTACACCTTC. Its protein is CASTLGVGFGYTF.

The chain has TRBV27 and TRBJ1-4; D possibly corresponds to TRBD1 (5 bases). With 6 bases removed from V and 5 bases from J, the gap between germline ends came to 13 bases. The CDR3 contains 14 residues. CDR1 and CDR2 from the germline V gene are MNHEY and SMNVEV (reference sequence). The DNA for the CDR3 is TGTGCCAGCAGGGGTTCTCCAGGGAATGAAAAACTGTTTTTT. Translation: CASRGSPGNEKLFF.

This chain connects TRBV7-9 to TRBJ2-7; possible D gene TRBD2, 6 bases. This CDR3 contains 14 residues. Looked up from germline, CDR1 is SEHNR and CDR2 is FQNEAQ (reference sequence). V lost 5 bases and J 4 bases, leaving 15 bases between the germline ends. CDR3 in DNA: TGTGCCAGCAGCCACCGGGTAGCGGATTACGAGCAGTACTTC. Protein sequence: CASSHRVADYEQYF.